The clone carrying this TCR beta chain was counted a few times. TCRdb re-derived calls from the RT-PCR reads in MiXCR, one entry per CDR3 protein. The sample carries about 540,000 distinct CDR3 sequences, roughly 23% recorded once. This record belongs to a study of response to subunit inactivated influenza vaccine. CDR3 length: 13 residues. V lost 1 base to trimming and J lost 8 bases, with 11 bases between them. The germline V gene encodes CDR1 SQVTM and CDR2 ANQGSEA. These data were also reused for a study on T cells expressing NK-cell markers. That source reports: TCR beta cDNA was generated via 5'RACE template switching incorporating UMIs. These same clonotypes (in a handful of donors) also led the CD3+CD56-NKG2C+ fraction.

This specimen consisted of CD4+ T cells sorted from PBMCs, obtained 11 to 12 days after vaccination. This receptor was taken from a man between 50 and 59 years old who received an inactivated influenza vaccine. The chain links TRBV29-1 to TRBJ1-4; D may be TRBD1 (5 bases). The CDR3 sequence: CSVEVEDTEKLFF. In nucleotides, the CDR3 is TGCAGCGTTGAAGTGGAGGACACCGAAAAACTGTTTTTT. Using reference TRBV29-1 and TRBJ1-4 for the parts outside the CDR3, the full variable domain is SAVISQKPSRDICQRGTSLTIQCQVDSQVTMMFWYRQQPGQSLTLIATANQGSEATYESGFVIDKFPISRPNLTFSTLTVSNMSPEDSSIYLCSVEVEDTEKLFFGSGTQLSVL.